These 23 T cell receptor beta chains came from one sample sequenced in a study of blood T cell repertoires in COVID-19. Generated by immunoSEQ multiplex PCR, the TCRdb table keeps only in-frame clones and is missing some. The table lists some 390,000 clones, more than 75% of them singletons. Sequencing was done on a sample of peripheral blood. The receptors here all came from a woman aged 60-75 years with COVID-19, enrolled during active disease.

CDR3 sequence: CASSFGGLNTEAFF. CDR3 bases: TGTGCCAGCAGCTTTGGAGGACTGAACACTGAAGCTTTCTTT. This rearrangement joins TRBV7-9 to TRBJ1-1, with D unclear. Germline CDR1 is SEHNR and CDR2 is FQNEAQ (reference sequence). The CDR3 totals 14 residues. With 3 bases removed from V and 0 bases from J, the gap between germline ends came to 8 bases. Together with reference TRBV7-9 and TRBJ1-1, the CDR3 gives the full variable domain: DTGVSQNPRHKITKRGQNVTFRCDPISEHNRLYWYRQTLGQGPEFLTYFQNEAQLEKSRLLSDRFSAERPKGSFSTLEIQRTEQGDSAMYLCASSFGGLNTEAFFGQGTRLTVV.

V and J are TRBV4-1 and TRBJ2-5; 10 positions match TRBD2. The V gene's germline CDR1 is MGHRA and CDR2 YSYEKL. Losses at the gene ends were 0 bases for V and 2 bases for J; bases not matched to a gene: 9. The CDR3 is made up of 18 amino acids. The CDR3 reads CASSQDKGLAGVQETQYF. The CDR3 DNA follows: TGCGCCAGCAGCCAAGATAAGGGGCTAGCGGGGGTTCAAGAGACCCAGTACTTC.

The rearrangement uses TRBV24-1 and TRBJ2-1, with TRBD1 matching over 11 bases. This CDR3 spans 16 amino acids. CDR1 is KGHDR and CDR2 is SFDVKD in the germline V gene. Trimming removed 6 bases from V and 4 bases from J; junction bases left unmatched: 7. CDR3 amino acids: CATSPSGQGAYNEQFF. For the CDR3, the DNA is TGTGCCACCAGTCCCTCCGGACAGGGGGCTTACAATGAGCAGTTCTTC.

This chain joins TRBV6-2 or TRBV6-3 and TRBJ1-1; no definite D call. Trimming removed 3 bases at V and 5 bases at J, with 10 bases between. CDR3 size: 13 residues. Looked up from germline, CDR1 is MNHEY and CDR2 is SVGEGT. The CDR3 loop is CASSYRRGTEAFF. DNA for the CDR3: TGTGCCAGCAGTTATCGAAGAGGTACTGAAGCTTTCTTT.

The J gene is TRBJ2-7, the V gene TRBV10-3, with TRBD2 matching 10 bases. This CDR3 has 13 amino acids. The V gene end was trimmed by 7 bases and the J gene end by 7 bases; junction bases not matched to a gene: 7. From germline, CDR1 is ENHRY and CDR2 SYGVKD. In DNA form, the CDR3 reads TGTGCCATCAAATCAGCGGGGGGGCGGGAGCAGTACTTC. It codes for CAIKSAGGREQYF.

This rearrangement joins TRBV7-6 to TRBJ1-5; tentative D call: TRBD1 (5 bases). The CDR3 runs 13 residues. V lost 5 bases and J 4 bases, leaving 9 bases between the germline ends. Per germline, CDR1 SGHVS and CDR2 FNYEAQ. The DNA of the CDR3 is TGTGCCAGCAGCCCACAGGAGAATCAGCCCCAGCATTTT. Amino acids: CASSPQENQPQHF.

Points on this clone: Other DNA sequences from this sample encode an identical CDR3 as well. The rearrangement uses TRBV18 and TRBJ1-1; no clear D gene. Germline V lookup: CDR1 KGHSH, CDR2 LQKENI. The CDR3 runs 13 residues. Trimming removed 2 bases at V and 1 base at J, with 5 bases between. The CDR3 is CASSPGQNTEAFF. The CDR3 DNA is TGTGCCAGCTCACCAGGGCAGAACACTGAAGCTTTCTTT. Full variable domain (missing parts from reference TRBV18 and TRBJ1-1): NAGVMQNPRHLVRRRGQEARLRCSPMKGHSHVYWYRQLPEEGLKFMVYLQKENIIDESGMPKERFSAEFPKEGPSILRIQQVVRGDSAAYFCASSPGQNTEAFFGQGTRLTVV.

The rearrangement joins TRBV18 to TRBJ1-2; 8 positions agree with TRBD1. The CDR3 spans 17 residues. CDR1 KGHSH and CDR2 LQKENI come from the germline V gene. Unmatched junction bases numbered 10, after V lost 2 bases and J lost 2 bases. The CDR3 is CASSPNERWTGNYGYTF. CDR3 coding DNA: TGTGCCAGCTCACCAAATGAGCGGTGGACAGGGAACTATGGCTACACCTTC.

A few counts support this clone. The chain uses TRBV18 and TRBJ2-1; 7 bases agree with TRBD2. Germline CDR1 and CDR2: KGHSH and LQKENI. This CDR3 spans 13 amino acids. Losses at the gene ends were 2 bases for V and 10 bases for J; bases not matched to a gene: 5. The CDR3 nucleotides read TGTGCCAGCTCACCAGGTGCGGGGGAGGAGCAGTTCTTC. It encodes CASSPGAGEEQFF.

This sequence joins TRBV19 and TRBJ1-6; D is unresolved. The ends were cut back, 6 bases at V and 5 bases at J, with 14 bases in the middle. The germline CDR1 and CDR2 sequences are LNHDA and SQIVND (reference sequence). The CDR3 loop spans 15 amino acids. In DNA form, the CDR3 reads TGTGCCAGTAGGGTCCGGCGGGGAGATAATTCACCCCTCCACTTT. It is translated as CASRVRRGDNSPLHF.

The V gene is TRBV5-5, the J gene TRBJ1-1; TRBD1 matches at 8 bases. The CDR3 consists of 16 residues. Germline trimming cut 2 bases from V and 0 bases from J; bases unmatched to any gene: 6. CDR1 SGHKS and CDR2 YYEKEE come from the germline V gene (reference sequence). The CDR3 DNA is TGTGCCAGCAGCTTACGCAGGGGGCCAATGAACACTGAAGCTTTCTTT. Amino acid sequence: CASSLRRGPMNTEAFF.

The genes are TRBV11-1 and TRBJ1-2; TRBD1 matches 8 bases. CDR1 and CDR2 from the germline V gene are SGHAT and FQDESV (reference sequence). V trimming: 5 bases; J trimming: 8 bases; junction bases outside the gene matches: 13. This CDR3 is 15 amino acids long. The CDR3 sequence is CASSPSHQQGVGYTF. The DNA for the CDR3 is TGTGCCAGCAGCCCGTCTCACCAACAGGGGGTCGGCTACACCTTC.

The V call is TRBV5-6, the J call TRBJ1-2; D unresolved. The CDR3 consists of 14 residues. V was trimmed by 3 bases and J by 8 bases, leaving 17 bases between them. The germline gives CDR1 SGHDT, CDR2 YYEEEE. The CDR3 region has the DNA TGTGCCAGCAGCTCAGTCGCGGGCCTCAGGGGCTACACCTTC. Residues: CASSSVAGLRGYTF.

CDR3 protein: CASGRDRVNSPLHF. CDR3 DNA sequence: TGTGCTAGTGGAAGGGACAGGGTTAATTCACCCCTCCACTTT. The rearrangement joins TRBV12-5 to TRBJ1-6; TRBD1 agrees at 9 bases. The V gene end was trimmed by 6 bases and the J gene end by 6 bases; junction bases not matched to a gene: 3. Germline V lookup: CDR1 LGHNT, CDR2 FRNRAP. This CDR3 has 14 residues.

DNA for the CDR3: TGTGCCAGCAGTTTTAGGGGCCTCGGAAACACCATATATTTT. This sequence encodes CASSFRGLGNTIYF. J is TRBJ1-3 and V is TRBV2; tentative D call: TRBD1 (5 bases). This CDR3 has 14 residues. Trimming took 5 bases from V and 4 from J, leaving 12 bases between them. Germline V lookup: CDR1 SNHLY, CDR2 FYNNEI. Full variable domain (rest looked up from reference TRBV2 and TRBJ1-3): EPEVTQTPSHQVTQMGQEVILRCVPISNHLYFYWYRQILGQKVEFLVSFYNNEISEKSEIFDDQFSVERPDGSNFTLKIRSTKLEDSAMYFCASSFRGLGNTIYFGEGSWLTVV.

Concerning this clone itself: The sample carries other DNA sequences with the same CDR3. This chain uses TRBV6-5 with TRBJ2-7, with 9 bases that match TRBD1. The length of the CDR3 is 14 residues. Germline CDR1 MNHEY, CDR2 SVGAGI. The trim removed 4 bases at V and 4 bases at J, leaving 5 bases unmatched. DNA of the CDR3: TGTGCCAGCAGTTCCGGGACAGGGCTGTACGAGCAGTACTTC. Its translation: CASSSGTGLYEQYF.

The chain carries TRBV7-9 and TRBJ1-2, with 12 bases fitting TRBD1. Losses at the gene ends were 5 bases for V and 2 bases for J; bases not matched to a gene: 0. CDR3 size: 14 residues. CDR1 and CDR2 (germline): SEHNR, FQNEAQ (reference sequence). The CDR3, as DNA: TGTGCCAGCAGCGGGACAGGGGGCAACTATGGCTACACCTTC. Encoded protein: CASSGTGGNYGYTF.

This clone was recorded a few times. The genes are TRBV30 and TRBJ2-2, with 7 bases aligning to TRBD1. The V gene end was trimmed by 3 bases and the J gene end by 4 bases; junction bases not matched to a gene: 8. The CDR3 is made up of 15 amino acids. Germline CDR1 is GTSNPN and CDR2 is SVGIG (reference sequence). The CDR3 sequence is CAWRDDRVPTGELFF. Written as DNA, the CDR3 is TGTGCCTGGAGAGACGACAGGGTGCCCACCGGGGAGCTGTTTTTT.

This clone was detected a few times. The gene calls are TRBV24-1 and TRBJ1-2; D might be TRBD1 (6 bases). The CDR3 has 14 residues. Germline assignment: CDR1 KGHDR and CDR2 SFDVKD. The V end lost 4 bases, the J end lost 8 bases, and 16 bases lay between the germline ends. The CDR3 DNA follows: TGTGCCACCAGTGAAGGACAGTACATAGGGGGCTACACCTTC. As protein: CATSEGQYIGGYTF.

The chain combines TRBV4-1 with TRBJ2-1; possibly TRBD1 for D (6 bases). Per germline, CDR1 MGHRA and CDR2 YSYEKL. This CDR3 region has 15 residues. The germline V and J ends were trimmed by 7 bases and 8 bases, with 21 bases remaining between them. The CDR3 is CASTTDSLYGYEQFF. CDR3 nucleotide sequence: TGCGCCAGCACGACGGACAGTTTATACGGCTATGAGCAGTTCTTC.

This chain connects TRBV2 to TRBJ1-1, with 9 bases identical to TRBD1. The germline CDR1 and CDR2 sequences are SNHLY and FYNNEI. This CDR3 comprises 15 residues. V dropped 5 bases and J dropped 6; count of bases not matched to a gene: 10. The CDR3 region is CASSRTGGAGPEAFF. CDR3 bases: TGTGCCAGCAGTAGAACAGGGGGCGCGGGTCCTGAAGCTTTCTTT.

This clone occurred once. The J gene is TRBJ2-5, the V gene TRBV5-1, with 10 bases matching TRBD2. CDR3 size: 16 residues. V trimming: 1 base; J trimming: 2 bases; junction bases outside the gene matches: 5. CDR1 is SGHRS and CDR2 is YFSETQ in the germline V gene. The CDR3 DNA reads as TGCGCCAGCAGCTTGAGTTCTAGCGGGGGACAAGAGACCCAGTACTTC. It is translated as CASSLSSSGGQETQYF. Complete variable domain (other parts from reference TRBV5-1 and TRBJ2-5): KAGVTQTPRYLIKTRGQQVTLSCSPISGHRSVSWYQQTPGQGLQFLFEYFSETQRNKGNFPGRFSGRQFSNSRSEMNVSTLELGDSALYLCASSLSSSGGQETQYFGPGTRLLVL.

This clone appeared a few times. This chain joins TRBV7-3 and TRBJ2-3, with D uncertain. The CDR3 contains 12 residues. CDR1 and CDR2 (germline): SGHTA, FQGTGA. The V and J ends lost 4 bases and 5 bases respectively, with 7 bases between them. The CDR3: CASSSPGDTQYF. CDR3 nucleotides: TGTGCCAGCAGCTCTCCCGGAGATACGCAGTATTTT.